This T cell receptor beta chain was documented in a study of regulatory T cells in long-lasting Graves disease. General observations from the study: Peripheral blood alone, not thyroid tissue, underwent study. Persistent disease samples used TRBV28, TRBJ1-2 and TRBJ2-5 preferentially.

Time point reported: persistent/refractory GD, antithyroid drugs over 5 years with positive TRAb. The TCR library was made from RNA that had been extracted from PBMCs in TRIzol. Roughly 8.3 milliliters of peripheral blood were taken and placed in EDTA tubes. Library construction for TCR beta used iRepertoire HTBI primers and Arm-PCR of CDR3 regions. TCRdb re-called the multiplex PCR reads with MiXCR, one entry per CDR3 protein. The sample has 500,000 to 700,000 distinct CDR3 sequences, approximately 31% seen once. This clonotype was recorded many times. Its antigen is still unknown. The junction had 6 bases not matched to a gene; V was cut back by 5 bases and J by 2 bases. The CDR3 is 14 amino acids. The germline V gene has CDR1 SGHAT and CDR2 FQNNGV.

This specimen consisted of peripheral blood mononuclear cells (PBMCs), obtained when the disease was refractory, from a patient treated with antithyroid drugs. The V and J genes are TRBV11-2 and TRBJ2-7, with 7 bases lining up with TRBD2. The TCR comes from a female donor with Graves disease. CDR3: CASSIPGGTYEQYF. Here the CDR3 DNA reads TGTGCCAGCAGCATCCCGGGGGGAACCTACGAGCAGTACTTC. Filled out from reference TRBV11-2 and TRBJ2-7, the complete variable domain reads EAGVAQSPRYKIIEKRQSVAFWCNPISGHATLYWYQQILGQGPKLLIQFQNNGVVDDSQLPKDRFSAERLKGVDSTLKIQPAKLEDSAVYLCASSIPGGTYEQYFGPGTRLTVT.